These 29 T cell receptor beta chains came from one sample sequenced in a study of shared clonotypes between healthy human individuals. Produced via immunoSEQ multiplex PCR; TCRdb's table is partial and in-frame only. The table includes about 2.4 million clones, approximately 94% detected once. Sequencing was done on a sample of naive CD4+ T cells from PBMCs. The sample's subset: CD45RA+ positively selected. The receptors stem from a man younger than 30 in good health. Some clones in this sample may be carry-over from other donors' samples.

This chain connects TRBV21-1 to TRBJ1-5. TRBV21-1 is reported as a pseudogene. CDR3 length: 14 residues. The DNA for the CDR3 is TGTGCCAGCGTAAATTTAACCGGCAATCAGCCCCAGCATTTT. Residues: CASVNLTGNQPQHF.

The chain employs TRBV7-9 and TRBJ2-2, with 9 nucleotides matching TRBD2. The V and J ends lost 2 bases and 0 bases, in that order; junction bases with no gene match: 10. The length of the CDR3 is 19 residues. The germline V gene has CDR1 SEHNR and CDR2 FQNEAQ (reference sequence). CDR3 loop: CASSLRGRLAEANTGELFF. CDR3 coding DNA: TGTGCCAGCAGCTTACGGGGTCGACTAGCGGAAGCGAACACCGGGGAGCTGTTTTTT.

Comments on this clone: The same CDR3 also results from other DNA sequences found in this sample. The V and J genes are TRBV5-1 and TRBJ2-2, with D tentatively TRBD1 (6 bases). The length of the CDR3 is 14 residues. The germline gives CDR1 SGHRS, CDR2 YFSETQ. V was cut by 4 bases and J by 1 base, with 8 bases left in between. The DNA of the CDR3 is TGCGCCAGCAGCCGGACAGTGAACACCGGGGAGCTGTTTTTT. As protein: CASSRTVNTGELFF.

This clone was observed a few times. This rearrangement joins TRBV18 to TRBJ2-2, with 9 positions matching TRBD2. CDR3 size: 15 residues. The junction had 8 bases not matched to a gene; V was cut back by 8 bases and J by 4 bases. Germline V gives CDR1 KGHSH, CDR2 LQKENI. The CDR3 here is CASDQRGAPTGELFF. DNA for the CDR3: TGTGCCAGCGATCAGCGGGGGGCGCCCACCGGGGAGCTGTTTTTT. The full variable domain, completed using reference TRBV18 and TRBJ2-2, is NAGVMQNPRHLVRRRGQEARLRCSPMKGHSHVYWYRQLPEEGLKFMVYLQKENIIDESGMPKERFSAEFPKEGPSILRIQQVVRGDSAAYFCASDQRGAPTGELFFGEGSRLTVL.

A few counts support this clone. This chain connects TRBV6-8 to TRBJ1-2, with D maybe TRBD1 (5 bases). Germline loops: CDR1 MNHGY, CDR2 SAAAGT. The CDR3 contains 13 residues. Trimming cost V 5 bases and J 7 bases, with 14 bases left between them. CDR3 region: CASSNEGVSGYTF. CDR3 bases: TGTGCCAGCAGTAACGAAGGGGTGAGTGGCTACACCTTC.

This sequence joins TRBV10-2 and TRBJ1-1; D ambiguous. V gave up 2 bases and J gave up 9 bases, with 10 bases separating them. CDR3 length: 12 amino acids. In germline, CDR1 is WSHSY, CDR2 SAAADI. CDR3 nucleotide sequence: TGCGCCAGCAGTGAGGGTGACTCTAAAGCTTTCTTT. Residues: CASSEGDSKAFF.

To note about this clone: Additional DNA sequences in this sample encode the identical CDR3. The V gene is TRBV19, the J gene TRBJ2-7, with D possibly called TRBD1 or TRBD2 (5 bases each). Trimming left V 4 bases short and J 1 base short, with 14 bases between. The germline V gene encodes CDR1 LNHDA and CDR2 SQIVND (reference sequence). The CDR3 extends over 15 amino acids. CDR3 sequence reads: CASSTQGRGSYEQYF. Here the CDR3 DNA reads TGTGCCAGTAGTACCCAGGGCCGGGGTTCCTACGAGCAGTACTTC.

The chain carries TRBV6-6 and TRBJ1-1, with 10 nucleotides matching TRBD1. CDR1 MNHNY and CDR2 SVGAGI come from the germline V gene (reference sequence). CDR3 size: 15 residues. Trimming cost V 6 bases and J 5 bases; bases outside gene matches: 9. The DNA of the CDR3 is TGTGCCAGCAGCCCCCTGGGACAGGGGAAAACTGAAGCTTTCTTT. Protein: CASSPLGQGKTEAFF.

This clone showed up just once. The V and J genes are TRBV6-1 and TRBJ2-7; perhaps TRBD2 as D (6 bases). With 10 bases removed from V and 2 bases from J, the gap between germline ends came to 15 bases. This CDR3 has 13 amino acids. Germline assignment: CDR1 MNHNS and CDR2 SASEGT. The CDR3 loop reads CATYLAYPYEQYF. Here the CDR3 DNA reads TGTGCCACCTACCTAGCGTACCCCTACGAGCAGTACTTC.

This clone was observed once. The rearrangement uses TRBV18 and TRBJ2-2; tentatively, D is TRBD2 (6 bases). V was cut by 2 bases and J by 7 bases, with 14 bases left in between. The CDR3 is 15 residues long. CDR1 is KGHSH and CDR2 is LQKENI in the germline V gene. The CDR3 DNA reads TGTGCCAGCTCACCAGGGACGGGAGCGGTCGGGGAGCTGTTTTTT. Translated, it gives CASSPGTGAVGELFF.

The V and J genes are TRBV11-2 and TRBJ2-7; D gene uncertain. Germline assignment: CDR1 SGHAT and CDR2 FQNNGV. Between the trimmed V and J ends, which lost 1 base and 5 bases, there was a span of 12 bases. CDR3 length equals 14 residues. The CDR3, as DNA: TGTGCCAGCAGCTTAGCTAGGCAAGTTGACGAGCAGTACTTC. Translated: CASSLARQVDEQYF.

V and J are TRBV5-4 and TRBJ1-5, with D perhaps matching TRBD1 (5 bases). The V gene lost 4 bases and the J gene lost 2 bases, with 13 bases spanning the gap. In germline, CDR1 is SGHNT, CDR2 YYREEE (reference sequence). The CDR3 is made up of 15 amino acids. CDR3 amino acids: CASSPTPGGNQPQHF. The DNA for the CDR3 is TGTGCCAGCAGCCCGACTCCGGGGGGCAATCAGCCCCAGCATTTT.

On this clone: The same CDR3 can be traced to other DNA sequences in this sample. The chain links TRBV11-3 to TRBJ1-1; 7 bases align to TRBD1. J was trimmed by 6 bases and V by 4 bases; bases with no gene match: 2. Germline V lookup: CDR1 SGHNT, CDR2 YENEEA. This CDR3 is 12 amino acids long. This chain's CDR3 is CASSSGQAEAFF. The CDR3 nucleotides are TGTGCCAGCAGCTCCGGACAGGCTGAAGCTTTCTTT. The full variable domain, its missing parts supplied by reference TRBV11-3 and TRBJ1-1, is EAGVVQSPRYKIIEKKQPVAFWCNPISGHNTLYWYLQNLGQGPELLIRYENEEAVDDSQLPKDRFSAERLKGVDSTLKIQPAELGDSAVYLCASSSGQAEAFFGQGTRLTVV.

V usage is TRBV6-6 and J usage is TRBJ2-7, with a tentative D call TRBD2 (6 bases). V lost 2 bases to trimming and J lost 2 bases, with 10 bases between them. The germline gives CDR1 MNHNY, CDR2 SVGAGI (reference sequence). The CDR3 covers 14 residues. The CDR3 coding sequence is TGTGCCAGCAGTTACGTGGAGGGAGCCTACGAGCAGTACTTC. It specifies CASSYVEGAYEQYF.

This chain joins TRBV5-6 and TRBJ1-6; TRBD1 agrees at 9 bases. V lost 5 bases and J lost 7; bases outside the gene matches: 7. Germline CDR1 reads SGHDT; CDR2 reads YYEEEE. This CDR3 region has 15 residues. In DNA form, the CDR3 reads TGTGCCAGCAGTACAGGGGGCCATGGGAATTCACCCCTCCACTTT. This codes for CASSTGGHGNSPLHF. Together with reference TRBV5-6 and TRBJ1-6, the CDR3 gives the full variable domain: DAGVTQSPTHLIKTRGQQVTLRCSPKSGHDTVSWYQQALGQGPQFIFQYYEEEERQRGNFPDRFSGHQFPNYSSELNVNALLLGDSALYLCASSTGGHGNSPLHFGNGTRLTVT.

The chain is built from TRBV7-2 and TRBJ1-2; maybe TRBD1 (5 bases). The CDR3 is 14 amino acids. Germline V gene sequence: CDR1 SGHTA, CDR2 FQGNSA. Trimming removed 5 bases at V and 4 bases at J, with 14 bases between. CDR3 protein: CASSQGRLIYGYTF. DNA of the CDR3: TGTGCCAGCAGCCAGGGACGGCTGATCTATGGCTACACCTTC.

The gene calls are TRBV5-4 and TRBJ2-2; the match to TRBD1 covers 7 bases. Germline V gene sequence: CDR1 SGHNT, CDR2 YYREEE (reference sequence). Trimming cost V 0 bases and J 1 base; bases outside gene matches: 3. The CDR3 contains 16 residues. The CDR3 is CASSLGGQRNTGELFF. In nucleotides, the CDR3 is TGTGCCAGCAGCTTGGGGGGACAGCGGAACACCGGGGAGCTGTTTTTT.

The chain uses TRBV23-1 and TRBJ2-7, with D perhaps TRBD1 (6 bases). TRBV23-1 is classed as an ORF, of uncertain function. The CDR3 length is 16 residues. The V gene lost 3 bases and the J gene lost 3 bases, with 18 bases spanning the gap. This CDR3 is CASSHQGKGPFYEQYF. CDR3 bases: TGCGCCAGCAGTCACCAGGGGAAGGGGCCCTTCTACGAGCAGTACTTC.

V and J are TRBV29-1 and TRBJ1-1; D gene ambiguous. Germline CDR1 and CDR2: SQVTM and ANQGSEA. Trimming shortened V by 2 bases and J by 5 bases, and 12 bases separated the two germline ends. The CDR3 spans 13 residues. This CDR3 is CSVEISRRTEAFF. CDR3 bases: TGCAGCGTTGAAATATCCAGGCGGACTGAAGCTTTCTTT. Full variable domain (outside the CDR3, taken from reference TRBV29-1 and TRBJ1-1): SAVISQKPSRDICQRGTSLTIQCQVDSQVTMMFWYRQQPGQSLTLIATANQGSEATYESGFVIDKFPISRPNLTFSTLTVSNMSPEDSSIYLCSVEISRRTEAFFGQGTRLTVV.

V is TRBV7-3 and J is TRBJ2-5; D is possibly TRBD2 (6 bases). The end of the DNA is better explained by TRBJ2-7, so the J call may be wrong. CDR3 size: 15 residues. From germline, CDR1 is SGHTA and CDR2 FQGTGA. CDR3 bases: TGTGCCACCCCTACGGTGGGAGGTACCACCTACGAGCAGTACTTC. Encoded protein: CATPTVGGTTYEQYF.

The CDR3 loop is CASSESGANYGYTF. In nucleotides, the CDR3 is TGTGCCAGCAGTGAGTCGGGGGCTAACTATGGCTACACCTTC. The V call is TRBV25-1, the J call TRBJ1-2, with a tentative D call TRBD1 (5 bases). Trimming stripped 3 bases from V and 0 bases from J, with 8 bases between. Germline V gives CDR1 MGHDK, CDR2 SYGVNS. This CDR3 has 14 amino acids.

The CDR3 spells CASSSGTGATEAFF. The CDR3 nucleotides are TGTGCCAGCAGTTCCGGGACAGGGGCCACTGAAGCTTTCTTT. V usage is TRBV7-2 and J usage is TRBJ1-1, with 10 bases identical to TRBD1. The germline CDR1 and CDR2 sequences are SGHTA and FQGNSA. J lost 4 bases, V lost 6 bases, and 5 bases had no gene match. This CDR3 comprises 14 residues.

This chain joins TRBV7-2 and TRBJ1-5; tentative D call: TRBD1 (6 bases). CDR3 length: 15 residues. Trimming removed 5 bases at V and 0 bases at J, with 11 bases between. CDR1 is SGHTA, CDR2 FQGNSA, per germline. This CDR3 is CASSRTAYSNQPQHF. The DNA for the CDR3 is TGTGCCAGCAGCCGGACAGCTTATAGCAATCAGCCCCAGCATTTT.

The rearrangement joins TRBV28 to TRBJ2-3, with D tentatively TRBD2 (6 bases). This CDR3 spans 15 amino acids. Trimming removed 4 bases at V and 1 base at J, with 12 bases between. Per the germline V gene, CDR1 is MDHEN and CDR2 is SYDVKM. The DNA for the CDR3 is TGTGCCAGCAGTTCCTCTAGCGCCGGCACAGATACGCAGTATTTT. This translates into CASSSSSAGTDTQYF. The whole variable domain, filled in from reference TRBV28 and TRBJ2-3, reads DVKVTQSSRYLVKRTGEKVFLECVQDMDHENMFWYRQDPGLGLRLIYFSYDVKMKEKGDIPEGYSVSREKKERFSLILESASTNQTSMYLCASSSSSAGTDTQYFGPGTRLTVL.

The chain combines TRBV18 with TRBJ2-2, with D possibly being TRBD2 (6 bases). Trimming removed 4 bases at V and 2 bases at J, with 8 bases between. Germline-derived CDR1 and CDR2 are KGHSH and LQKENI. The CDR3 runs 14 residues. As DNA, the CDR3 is TGTGCCAGCTCACTGGGACTCAACACCGGGGAGCTGTTTTTT. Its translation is CASSLGLNTGELFF. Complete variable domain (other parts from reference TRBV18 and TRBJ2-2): NAGVMQNPRHLVRRRGQEARLRCSPMKGHSHVYWYRQLPEEGLKFMVYLQKENIIDESGMPKERFSAEFPKEGPSILRIQQVVRGDSAAYFCASSLGLNTGELFFGEGSRLTVL.

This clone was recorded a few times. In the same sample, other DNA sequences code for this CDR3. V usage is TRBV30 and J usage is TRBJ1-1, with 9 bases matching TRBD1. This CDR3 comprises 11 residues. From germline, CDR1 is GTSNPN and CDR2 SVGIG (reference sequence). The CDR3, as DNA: TGTGCTTGGGACAGGGACACTGAAGCTTTCTTT. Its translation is CAWDRDTEAFF.

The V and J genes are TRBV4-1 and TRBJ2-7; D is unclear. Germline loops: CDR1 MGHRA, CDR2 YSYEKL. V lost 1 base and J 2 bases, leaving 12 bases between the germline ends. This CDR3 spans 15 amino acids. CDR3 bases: TGCGCCAGCAGCCAAGGGGCCCACCCGACCTACGAGCAGTACTTC. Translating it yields CASSQGAHPTYEQYF.

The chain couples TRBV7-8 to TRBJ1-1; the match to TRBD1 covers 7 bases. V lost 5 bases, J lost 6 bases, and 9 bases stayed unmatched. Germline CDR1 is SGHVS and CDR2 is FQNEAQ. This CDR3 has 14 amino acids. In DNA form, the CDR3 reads TGTGCCAGCAGCACTAATACAGGGGAGGCTGAAGCTTTCTTT. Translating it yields CASSTNTGEAEAFF.

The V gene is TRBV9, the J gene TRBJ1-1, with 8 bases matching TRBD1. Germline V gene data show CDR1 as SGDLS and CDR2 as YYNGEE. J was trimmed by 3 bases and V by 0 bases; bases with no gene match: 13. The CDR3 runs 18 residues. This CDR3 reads CASSVVVGPRGPDTEAFF. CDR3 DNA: TGTGCCAGCAGCGTAGTAGTGGGGCCCAGGGGGCCGGACACTGAAGCTTTCTTT. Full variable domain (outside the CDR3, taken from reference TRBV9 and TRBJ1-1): DSGVTQTPKHLITATGQRVTLRCSPRSGDLSVYWYQQSLDQGLQFLIQYYNGEERAKGNILERFSAQQFPDLHSELNLSSLELGDSALYFCASSVVVGPRGPDTEAFFGQGTRLTVV.